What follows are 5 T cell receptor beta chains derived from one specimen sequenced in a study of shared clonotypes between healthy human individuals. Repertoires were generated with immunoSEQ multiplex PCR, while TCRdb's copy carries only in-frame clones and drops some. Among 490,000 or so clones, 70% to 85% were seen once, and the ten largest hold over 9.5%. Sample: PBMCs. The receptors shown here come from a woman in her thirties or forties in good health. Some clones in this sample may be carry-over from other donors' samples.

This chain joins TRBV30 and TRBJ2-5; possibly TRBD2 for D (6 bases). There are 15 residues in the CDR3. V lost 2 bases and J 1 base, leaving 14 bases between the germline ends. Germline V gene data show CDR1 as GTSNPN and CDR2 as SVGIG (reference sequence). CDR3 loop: CAWSPGGRLQETQYF. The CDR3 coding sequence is TGTGCCTGGAGTCCCGGGGGTCGGCTCCAAGAGACCCAGTACTTC.

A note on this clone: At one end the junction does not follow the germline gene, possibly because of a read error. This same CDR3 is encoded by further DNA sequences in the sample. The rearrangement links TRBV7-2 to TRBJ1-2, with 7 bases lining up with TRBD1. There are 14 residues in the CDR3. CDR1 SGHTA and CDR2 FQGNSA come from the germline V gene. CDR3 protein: CASNTPTGNYGYTF. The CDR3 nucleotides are TGTGCCAGCAACACCCCGACAGGGAACTATGGCTACACCTTT. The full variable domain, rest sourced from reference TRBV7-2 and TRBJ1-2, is GAGVSQSPSNKVTEKGKDVELRCDPISGHTALYWYRQSLGQGLEFLIYFQGNSAPDKSGLPSDRFSAERTGGSVSTLTIQRTQQEDSAVYLCASNTPTGNYGYTFGSGTRLTVV.

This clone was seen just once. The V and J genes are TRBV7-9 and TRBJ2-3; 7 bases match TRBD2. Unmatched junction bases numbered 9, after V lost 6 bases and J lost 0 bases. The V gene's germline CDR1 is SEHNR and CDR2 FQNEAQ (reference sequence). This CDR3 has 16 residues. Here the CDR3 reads CASREGTTSSTDTQYF. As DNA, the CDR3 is TGTGCCAGCAGGGAGGGGACTACCTCTAGCACAGATACGCAGTATTTT.

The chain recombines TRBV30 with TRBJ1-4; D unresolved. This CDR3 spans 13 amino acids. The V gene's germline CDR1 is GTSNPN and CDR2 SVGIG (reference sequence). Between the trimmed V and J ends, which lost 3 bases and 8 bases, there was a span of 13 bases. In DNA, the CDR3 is TGTGCCTGGAGGCTGTCCTCCTGGGAAAAACTGTTTTTT. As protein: CAWRLSSWEKLFF.

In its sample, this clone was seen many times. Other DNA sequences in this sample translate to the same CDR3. The CDR3 sequence: CSAGTDFNYGYTF. The DNA for the CDR3 is TGCAGCGCCGGGACAGATTTTAACTATGGCTACACCTTC. The chain uses TRBV29-1 and TRBJ1-2, with TRBD1 identical over 7 bases. J gave up 1 base and V 7 bases, and 6 bases lay outside the gene matches. This CDR3 comprises 13 residues. Germline V gene data show CDR1 as SQVTM and CDR2 as ANQGSEA.